The sequence of this T cell receptor (beta chain) was determined in a study of blood T cell repertoires in COVID-19. Study information: T cells, B-cell-depleted T cells, or PBMCs provided the cDNA or gDNA that served as material.

As handled by the study authors: Amplification of reference gene primers provided the estimated nucleated cell counts. Generated by immunoSEQ multiplex PCR, the TCRdb table keeps only in-frame clones and is missing some. That table is the source of V, J and clone size, and D and trimming were worked out from the DNA. Among 300,000 to 450,000 clones, roughly 86% were seen once, and the ten largest hold approximately 1%. CDR3 length: 13 amino acids. The germline V gene encodes CDR1 SGHRS and CDR2 YFSETQ. Trimming left V 0 bases short and J 7 bases short, with 10 bases between. The chain is built from TRBV5-1 and TRBJ1-2, with a weak D call TRBD1 (5 bases). The sample taken for sequencing was peripheral blood. This receptor was taken from a human donor with acute or convalescent COVID-19. The donor label of this sample is uncertain. The CDR3 coding sequence is TGCGCCAGCAGCTTGGCCACAGGCGGTGGCTACACCTTC. Translation: CASSLATGGGYTF. Full variable domain (rest looked up from reference TRBV5-1 and TRBJ1-2): KAGVTQTPRYLIKTRGQQVTLSCSPISGHRSVSWYQQTPGQGLQFLFEYFSETQRNKGNFPGRFSGRQFSNSRSEMNVSTLELGDSALYLCASSLATGGGYTFGSGTRLTVV.